This T cell receptor (beta chain) was identified during a study of blood T cell repertoires in COVID-19 (dated by TCRdb to the early 2020s). Study-level background: Samples from collaborators originated in the United States, Italy and Spain and spanned both the acute and convalescent phases of COVID-19. The material from the prospective study consisted of cDNA or gDNA derived from T cells, B-cell-depleted T cells, or PBMCs. Where HLA class I and class II types were available, the types were taken from metadata supplied by the sample provider, not from assay-based typing. Samples came from the ongoing ImmuneRACE study (first 160 participants) plus 1,254 subjects from 6 global collaborators. Nearly every sample came with metadata listing a de-identified subject ID, COVID-19 status, age in years and sex. The repertoires were released in a freely available public database meant as a resource for research on the immune response to SARS-CoV-2. The dataset comprised deeply sampled blood TCRbeta repertoires from subjects exposed to, actively infected with, or recovered from COVID-19. Beyond this particular receptor, the publication reports: The quantity of clinical and demographic metadata differed by source and by participant and was supplied without curation.

Notes on this clone: Its antigen target is currently unknown. No much larger clone exists at a distance of one base, and base qualities are not known. Within the sample, other DNA sequences also encode this same CDR3.

Collaborating institutions collected whole blood in K2EDTA tubes following their own protocols. For TCRbeta analysis, collaborators shipped samples as frozen whole blood, isolated PBMCs, or DNA extracted from either of those sample types. TCRbeta CDR3 regions were amplified from genomic DNA by means of the immunoSEQ Assay, a bias-controlled multiplex PCR. As for the authors' bioinformatics: The number of nucleated cells in each sample was estimated by amplification of reference gene primers within the assay. To quantify the absolute abundance of each unique TCRbeta CDR3 rearrangement, sequence reads were collapsed and filtered. For each sample, productive Simpson clonality was calculated as the square root of Simpson's diversity index across productive rearrangements. TCRdb limited this immuneACCESS table to in-frame rearrangements with V and J called. A share of clones is missing; checked studies link under half to unresolved V genes, and the rest is unexplained. D and trimming were read from the DNA, whereas the V and J calls and clone size are those reported in that table. The sample table lists over 200,000 clones, about 88% of them with a count of one. The ten largest clones take up 2.5% to 3.5% of the sample.

A distance of 7 bases separates the germline ends of V and J, which lose 1 base and 3 bases respectively. The CDR3 covers 14 residues, taking in both the cysteine and the phenylalanine. The DNA shown is the 42-base CDR3, in frame from base 1. The germline V gene (reference sequence) specifies LGHDT as CDR1 and YNNKEL as CDR2. The chain is encoded by TRBV3-1 (or the pseudogene TRBV3-2) joined to TRBJ1-5, with a tentative D gene TRBD1 over 6 matching bases. This receptor was taken from an older woman with acute or convalescent COVID-19. The specimen sequenced was peripheral blood. The CDR3 corresponds to CASSQGQANQPQHF. The sequenced DNA: TGTGCCAGCAGCCAAGGACAGGCCAATCAGCCCCAGCATTTT.